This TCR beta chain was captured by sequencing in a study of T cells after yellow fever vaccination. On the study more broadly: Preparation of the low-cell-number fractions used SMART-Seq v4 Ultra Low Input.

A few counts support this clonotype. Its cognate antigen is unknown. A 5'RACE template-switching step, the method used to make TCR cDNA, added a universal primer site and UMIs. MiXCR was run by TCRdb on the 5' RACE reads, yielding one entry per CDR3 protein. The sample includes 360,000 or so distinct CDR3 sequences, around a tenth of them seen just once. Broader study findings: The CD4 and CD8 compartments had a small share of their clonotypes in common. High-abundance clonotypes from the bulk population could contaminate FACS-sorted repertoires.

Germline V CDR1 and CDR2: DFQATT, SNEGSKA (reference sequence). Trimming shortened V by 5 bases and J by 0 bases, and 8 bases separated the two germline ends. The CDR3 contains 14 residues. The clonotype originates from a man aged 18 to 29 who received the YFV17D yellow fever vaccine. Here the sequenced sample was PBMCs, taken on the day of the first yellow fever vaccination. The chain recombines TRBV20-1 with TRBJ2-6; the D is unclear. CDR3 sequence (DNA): TGCAGTGCTGTACGAGACTCTGGGGCCAACGTCCTGACTTTC. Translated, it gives CSAVRDSGANVLTF.